This T cell receptor beta chain was observed in a study of T-cell reconstitution after alpha-beta-depleted transplantation in children. Whole-study results and caveats: By one year post-transplant, T-cell counts and diversity largely arose from T cells that were newly produced. TCRbeta diversity was high at day 60 in some patients (a result of surviving recipient T cells and thymic progenitors). After transplant, at about two months, alpha-beta T cells were reportedly derived from several hundred expanded graft clones.

TCRbeta library preparation incorporated unique molecular identifiers. TCRdb analysed the PCR reads with MiXCR anew, one entry per CDR3 protein. The sample consists of 440,000 or so distinct CDR3 sequences, approximately 42% of them appearing once. The germline CDR1 and CDR2 sequences are SGHTA and FQGNSA. The CDR3 runs 13 residues. The V end lost 0 bases, the J end lost 8 bases, and 10 bases lay between the germline ends. This clonotype was detected many times. The antigen is not known. The rearrangement links TRBV7-2 to TRBJ1-1; D gene uncertain. The sample consisted of PBMCs, taken before TCRalphabeta/CD19-depleted stem cell transplant. This receptor was identified in a girl aged 2 to 9 with aplastic anemia, due to receive a stem cell transplant. CDR3 residues: CASSLARQAEAFF. The CDR3 DNA reads as TGTGCCAGCAGCTTAGCGAGGCAGGCAGAAGCTTTCTTT.